This is a list of T cell receptor beta chains from one sample in a study of T-cell memory formation after mild COVID-19. MiXCR was run by TCRdb on the 5' RACE reads, yielding one entry per CDR3 protein. The data show 150,000 to 200,000 distinct CDR3 sequences, with around a third seen just once and 12% held by the top ten. The source material was PBMCs or a T cell subset sorted from them (not recorded which). The source of these receptors is an adult woman who had mild COVID-19 (a few samples of this study predate the infection). Cell type and time point are not known. The CDR3 runs from the conserved cysteine through the conserved F or W. Each record gives: J gene, V gene, clone size, CDR3 length, D gene, CDR3 protein, CDR3 DNA. The D gene is left open where the match is weak. Clone size is shown for a subset of rows, as once, few, many or a class of expanded clone.

j_gene: TRBJ2-7; v_gene: TRBV27; abundance: .; len: 16; d_gene: TRBD1; CDR3aa: CASSIQGAVRGNEQYF; CDR3nt: TGTGCCAGCAGTATACAGGGGGCGGTGAGGGGCAACGAGCAGTACTTC
j_gene: TRBJ1-2; v_gene: TRBV29-1; abundance: few; len: 10; d_gene: .; CDR3aa: CSATRGGYTF; CDR3nt: TGCAGCGCAACCAGGGGAGGCTACACCTTC
j_gene: TRBJ1-3; v_gene: TRBV20-1; abundance: .; len: 14; d_gene: .; CDR3aa: CSARDLSSGNTIYF; CDR3nt: TGCAGTGCTAGAGATCTTTCCTCTGGAAACACCATATATTTT
j_gene: TRBJ2-5; v_gene: TRBV2; abundance: .; len: 10; d_gene: .; CDR3aa: CASGRETQYF; CDR3nt: TGTGCCAGCGGAAGAGAGACCCAGTACTTC
j_gene: TRBJ2-1; v_gene: TRBV5-1; abundance: few; len: 12; d_gene: .; CDR3aa: CASSPDYGEQFF; CDR3nt: TGCGCCAGCAGCCCGGACTACGGAGAGCAGTTCTTC
j_gene: TRBJ2-3; v_gene: TRBV5-1; abundance: .; len: 17; d_gene: TRBD2; CDR3aa: CASSLGLAGVYTDTQYF; CDR3nt: TGCGCCAGCAGCTTAGGGTTAGCGGGAGTGTACACAGATACGCAGTATTTT
j_gene: TRBJ1-1; v_gene: TRBV4-1; abundance: .; len: 15; d_gene: .; CDR3aa: CASLPVGSLNTEAFF; CDR3nt: TGCGCCAGCCTCCCGGTGGGGAGCTTGAACACTGAAGCTTTCTTT
j_gene: TRBJ2-3; v_gene: TRBV30; abundance: .; len: 13; d_gene: .; CDR3aa: CAWSFPPRDTQYF; CDR3nt: TGTGCCTGGAGTTTTCCACCCCGGGATACGCAGTATTTT
j_gene: TRBJ2-1; v_gene: TRBV11-2; abundance: few; len: 14; d_gene: .; CDR3aa: CASSDTGTYNEQFF; CDR3nt: TGTGCCAGCAGCGACACCGGGACTTACAATGAGCAGTTCTTC
j_gene: TRBJ2-7; v_gene: TRBV5-1; abundance: few; len: 15; d_gene: TRBD1; CDR3aa: CASSIGTGTGYEQYF; CDR3nt: TGCGCCAGCAGCATCGGGACAGGGACGGGCTACGAGCAGTACTTC
j_gene: TRBJ1-1; v_gene: TRBV5-5; abundance: many; len: 15; d_gene: .; CDR3aa: CASSPPGTVNTEAFF; CDR3nt: TGTGCCAGCAGCCCCCCCGGGACGGTGAACACTGAAGCTTTCTTT
j_gene: TRBJ2-3; v_gene: TRBV5-1; abundance: few; len: 14; d_gene: .; CDR3aa: CASSSPLDGDTQYF; CDR3nt: TGCGCCAGCAGCTCCCCTCTCGATGGGGATACGCAGTATTTT
j_gene: TRBJ2-7; v_gene: TRBV12-3/TRBV12-4; abundance: few; len: 12; d_gene: .; CDR3aa: CASSGTLGEQYF; CDR3nt: TGTGCCAGCAGCGGGACCCTTGGCGAGCAGTACTTC
j_gene: TRBJ1-3; v_gene: TRBV14; abundance: .; len: 15; d_gene: .; CDR3aa: CASSQDRYTGNTIYF; CDR3nt: TGTGCCAGCAGCCAAGACAGATACACTGGAAACACCATATATTTT
j_gene: TRBJ1-2; v_gene: TRBV10-3; abundance: .; len: 14; d_gene: .; CDR3aa: CAISLRTGDYGYTF; CDR3nt: TGTGCCATCAGCCTCCGTACTGGGGACTATGGCTACACCTTC
j_gene: TRBJ2-3; v_gene: TRBV12-3/TRBV12-4; abundance: few; len: 14; d_gene: .; CDR3aa: CASSWGGGTDTQYF; CDR3nt: TGTGCCAGCAGTTGGGGCGGGGGCACAGATACGCAGTATTTT
j_gene: TRBJ1-1; v_gene: TRBV20-1; abundance: .; len: 14; d_gene: .; CDR3aa: CSARDRYFDTEAFF; CDR3nt: TGCAGTGCTAGAGATCGATATTTTGACACTGAAGCTTTCTTT
j_gene: TRBJ2-3; v_gene: TRBV3-1; abundance: few; len: 18; d_gene: TRBD2; CDR3aa: CASSRRPTSGGATDTQYF; CDR3nt: TGTGCCAGCAGCCGACGCCCTACTAGCGGGGGGGCAACAGATACGCAGTATTTT
j_gene: TRBJ2-5; v_gene: TRBV3-1; abundance: .; len: 17; d_gene: TRBD2; CDR3aa: CASSQFSTSATGETQYF; CDR3nt: TGTGCCAGCAGCCAATTCTCGACTAGCGCGACGGGGGAGACCCAGTACTTC
j_gene: TRBJ1-1; v_gene: TRBV11-2; abundance: .; len: 13; d_gene: .; CDR3aa: CASSSNMNTEAFF; CDR3nt: TGTGCCAGCAGCTCAAACATGAACACTGAAGCTTTCTTT
j_gene: TRBJ2-1; v_gene: TRBV6-6; abundance: once; len: 17; d_gene: .; CDR3aa: CASSRRRQGGPYNEQFF; CDR3nt: TGTGCCAGCAGCCGCCGTCGACAGGGAGGGCCCTACAATGAGCAGTTCTTC
j_gene: TRBJ2-2; v_gene: TRBV24-1; abundance: .; len: 14; d_gene: .; CDR3aa: CATSDLGRTGELFF; CDR3nt: TGTGCCACCAGTGATTTAGGAAGAACCGGGGAGCTGTTTTTT
j_gene: TRBJ2-5; v_gene: TRBV6-2/TRBV6-3; abundance: few; len: 12; d_gene: .; CDR3aa: CASTPHPETQYF; CDR3nt: TGTGCCAGCACCCCACACCCGGAGACCCAGTACTTC
j_gene: TRBJ1-2; v_gene: TRBV6-2/TRBV6-3; abundance: .; len: 12; d_gene: TRBD1; CDR3aa: CASDRGNYGYTF; CDR3nt: TGTGCCAGTGACAGGGGAAACTATGGCTACACCTTC
j_gene: TRBJ2-2; v_gene: TRBV19; abundance: few; len: 13; d_gene: .; CDR3aa: CASSILSSGELFF; CDR3nt: TGTGCCAGTAGTATTCTAAGCTCCGGGGAGCTGTTTTTT
j_gene: TRBJ2-5; v_gene: TRBV24-1; abundance: few; len: 17; d_gene: .; CDR3aa: CATSDSFSVGAWETQYF; CDR3nt: TGTGCCACCAGTGATTCCTTCAGCGTGGGGGCATGGGAGACCCAGTACTTC
j_gene: TRBJ2-3; v_gene: TRBV20-1; abundance: few; len: 17; d_gene: TRBD1; CDR3aa: CSAREKDWGQVTDTQYF; CDR3nt: TGCAGTGCTAGAGAAAAGGACTGGGGACAGGTCACAGATACGCAGTATTTT
j_gene: TRBJ2-1; v_gene: TRBV12-3/TRBV12-4; abundance: few; len: 16; d_gene: TRBD1; CDR3aa: CASSKSTGASYNEQFF; CDR3nt: TGTGCCAGCAGTAAATCTACAGGGGCGTCCTACAATGAGCAGTTCTTC
j_gene: TRBJ2-3; v_gene: TRBV12-3/TRBV12-4; abundance: .; len: 14; d_gene: .; CDR3aa: CASSHPAQGNTQYF; CDR3nt: TGTGCCAGCAGTCACCCGGCGCAAGGGAATACGCAGTATTTT
j_gene: TRBJ2-5; v_gene: TRBV7-2; abundance: few; len: 14; d_gene: .; CDR3aa: CASSFQGSGETQYF; CDR3nt: TGTGCCAGCAGCTTCCAAGGGAGTGGGGAGACCCAGTACTTC
j_gene: TRBJ2-1; v_gene: TRBV6-5; abundance: .; len: 15; d_gene: TRBD1; CDR3aa: CASSYSRDRVEEQFF; CDR3nt: TGTGCCAGCAGTTACAGTCGGGACAGGGTAGAGGAGCAGTTCTTC
j_gene: TRBJ2-2; v_gene: TRBV27; abundance: .; len: 15; d_gene: TRBD1; CDR3aa: CASSTGTANTGELFF; CDR3nt: TGTGCCAGCAGCACCGGGACAGCTAACACCGGGGAGCTGTTTTTT
j_gene: TRBJ2-7; v_gene: TRBV5-6; abundance: .; len: 12; d_gene: TRBD1; CDR3aa: CASSHLSTGDYF; CDR3nt: TGTGCCAGCAGCCATCTATCGACAGGGGACTACTTC
j_gene: TRBJ1-1; v_gene: TRBV14; abundance: .; len: 15; d_gene: .; CDR3aa: CASSQDGSRGTEAFF; CDR3nt: TGTGCCAGCAGCCAAGATGGGTCACGAGGCACTGAAGCTTTCTTT
j_gene: TRBJ1-6; v_gene: TRBV5-5; abundance: .; len: 16; d_gene: .; CDR3aa: CASSSGWDPRDSPLHF; CDR3nt: TGTGCCAGCAGCTCTGGTTGGGATCCTCGCGATTCACCCCTCCACTTT
j_gene: TRBJ1-5; v_gene: TRBV18; abundance: once; len: 15; d_gene: .; CDR3aa: CASSPRQGYNQPQHF; CDR3nt: TGTGCCAGCTCACCACGGCAGGGGTATAATCAGCCCCAGCATTTT
j_gene: TRBJ2-5; v_gene: TRBV7-8; abundance: .; len: 15; d_gene: .; CDR3aa: CASSLNFGSTETQYF; CDR3nt: TGTGCCAGCAGCTTAAATTTCGGGAGTACGGAGACCCAGTACTTC
j_gene: TRBJ2-5; v_gene: TRBV20-1; abundance: few; len: 13; d_gene: TRBD1; CDR3aa: CSARGQGEETQYF; CDR3nt: TGCAGTGCTAGAGGACAGGGGGAAGAGACCCAGTACTTC
j_gene: TRBJ1-4; v_gene: TRBV5-1; abundance: once; len: 15; d_gene: TRBD1; CDR3aa: CASSWDSLSREKLFF; CDR3nt: TGCGCCAGCAGCTGGGACAGTCTTTCACGTGAAAAACTGTTTTTT
j_gene: TRBJ2-3; v_gene: TRBV27; abundance: .; len: 15; d_gene: .; CDR3aa: CASSLSDRAGDTQYF; CDR3nt: TGTGCCAGCAGTTTATCTGATAGGGCGGGGGATACGCAGTATTTT